Below, 15 T cell receptor beta chains from the same sample are listed, as sequenced in a study of tumor-infiltrating lymphocytes in glioblastoma multiforme. Multiple V-beta primers and a C-beta primer amplified TCRB from RNA. TCRdb recomputed calls from the multiplex PCR reads with MiXCR, one row per CDR3 protein. The sample gives more than 10,000 distinct CDR3 sequences, 65% to 75% of which show up once; about 40% is in the top ten. The material sequenced was brain tumor tissue. Every receptor here comes from a male donor with glioblastoma.

Details on this clonotype: Its ends do not fully match the called genes, so a read error is possible. The chain joins TRBV20-1 to TRBJ1-6; no firm D call. Looked up from germline, CDR1 is DFQATT and CDR2 is SNEGSKA (reference sequence). The CDR3 spans 15 residues. DNA for the CDR3: TGTGGTGCTGGAGGGCGGGGTTCCGTGAATTCACCCCTCCACTTT. Translating gives CGAGGRGSVNSPLHF.

To note about this clonotype: Sequence at one end of the junction differs from germline and may be a read error. This chain connects TRBV11-2 to TRBJ2-1, with 10 bases matching TRBD2. CDR1 SGHAT and CDR2 FQNNGV come from the germline V gene. The CDR3 covers 16 residues. CDR3 bases: TGTGCCAGGAGCTTCCCGTCTAGCGGGAGCGGCAACGAGCAGTTCTTC. It codes for CARSFPSSGSGNEQFF.

With regard to this clonotype: Germline is not matched at one junction end, which may reflect a read error. This chain uses TRBV12-3 or TRBV12-4 with TRBJ2-7; 10 bases are shared with TRBD1. CDR3 length equals 15 residues. The CDR3, as DNA: TGTGCCAGCAGTTTTGGGGACAGGGGCCCCTACGAGCAATACTTC. This codes for CASSFGDRGPYEQYF.

This clonotype was seen at least ten times. One end of the junction is discordant with germline, which a read error may explain. This chain uses TRBV5-1 with TRBJ2-2; weak D call: TRBD2 (5 bases). In germline, CDR1 is SGHRS, CDR2 YFSETQ. The CDR3 runs to 15 residues. Here the CDR3 reads CASSLFQVNTGELLF. DNA of the CDR3: TGCGCCAGCAGCTTGTTCCAGGTTAACACCGGGGAGCTGCTTTTT.

Concerning this clonotype: A read error may produce the germline difference seen at one junction end. For the CDR3, the DNA is TGCGGCGTTGGGGGGCGGCAGAGGGGCATTGAGCAGTTCTTC. Translated: CGVGGRQRGIEQFF. V usage is TRBV29-1 and J usage is TRBJ2-1; D may correspond to TRBD1 or TRBD2 (6 bases each). The germline V gene has CDR1 SQVTM and CDR2 ANQGSEA. The CDR3 is made up of 14 amino acids.

With regard to this clonotype: A much larger clone lies one base from this, so it may be a read error. The CDR3 ends on some other residue instead of the conserved phenylalanine or tryptophan, so this is likely a read error. The chain combines TRBV14 with TRBJ1-2; possibly TRBD1 for D (5 bases). Germline V gene sequence: CDR1 SGHDN, CDR2 FVKESK. The CDR3 is 15 residues long. The CDR3 DNA follows: TGTGTCAGCAGCCAAGACAGCGTATCAGCCTATGGCTACACCCTC. Its protein product is CVSSQDSVSAYGYTL.

The J gene is TRBJ1-4, the V gene TRBV12-3 or TRBV12-4, with TRBD1 as a possible D gene (5 bases). The V end lost 0 bases, the J end lost 1 base, and 9 bases lay between the germline ends. There are 16 residues in the CDR3. The CDR3 here is CASSLALRETNEKLFF. In nucleotides, the CDR3 is TGTGCCAGCAGTTTAGCCCTCAGGGAAACTAATGAAAAACTGTTTTTT.

To note about this clonotype: The germline gene is not matched at one end of the junction; a read error may be the cause. The V and J genes are TRBV29-1 and TRBJ2-7; maybe TRBD1 (7 bases). The CDR3 sequence is 14 residues long. The germline CDR1 and CDR2 sequences are SQVTM and ANQGSEA. Written as DNA, the CDR3 is TGCAGCGTTCAAGGGTCAGGGGGGTTCTACGAACAGTACTTC. This sequence encodes CSVQGSGGFYEQYF.

This chain links TRBV12-3 or TRBV12-4 with TRBJ1-5; 8 bases line up with TRBD1. The V gene end was trimmed by 6 bases and the J gene end by 3 bases; junction bases not matched to a gene: 4. This CDR3 has 14 residues. The CDR3 sequence is CASRWGQANQPQHF. The CDR3 DNA follows: TGTGCCAGCAGATGGGGACAGGCCAATCAGCCCCAGCATTTT.

V gene TRBV20-1 combines with J gene TRBJ2-7; 10 bases map to TRBD1. Losses at the gene ends were 5 bases for V and 7 bases for J; bases not matched to a gene: 17. Per germline, CDR1 DFQATT and CDR2 SNEGSKA (reference sequence). The CDR3 covers 16 residues. CDR3 sequence reads: CSAPDRGQGVWGEQYF. Written as DNA, the CDR3 is TGCAGTGCTCCTGACAGGGGGCAAGGTGTATGGGGGGAGCAGTACTTC.

This clonotype has only one observation. A read error may account for a junction end that differs from germline. V gene TRBV11-2 combines with J gene TRBJ2-2; TRBD1 matches 7 bases. This CDR3 comprises 15 residues. Germline V gives CDR1 SGHAT, CDR2 FQNNGV. CDR3 in amino acids: CDSNRRGQDTGEPFF. The CDR3 DNA reads as TGTGACAGCAACAGAAGGGGGCAGGACACCGGGGAGCCGTTTTTT.

With respect to this clonotype: The conserved closing phenylalanine or tryptophan is absent in this CDR3, likely reflecting a read error. The DNA for the CDR3 is TGTGCCAGCAGCTTCACTCCTTACCGGGACGAATATAGCACCGGGGAGCTGTTTTTA. Protein product: CASSFTPYRDEYSTGELFL. The J gene is TRBJ2-2, the V gene TRBV11-2; possibly TRBD1 or TRBD2 for D (5 bases each). V gave up 3 bases and J gave up 4 bases, with 24 bases separating them. Germline values: CDR1 SGHAT, CDR2 FQNNGV. This CDR3 has 19 amino acids.

Comments on this clonotype: Germline and junction disagree at one end, which may indicate a read error. The chain uses TRBV4-2 and TRBJ2-7; 11 nucleotides agree with TRBD1. This CDR3 is 17 amino acids long. Looked up from germline, CDR1 is LGHNA and CDR2 is YNFKEQ. CDR3 nucleotide sequence: TGTGCCAACAGCAAAGAGGGGACAGGGGGGGGCTCCTACGATCAGTACTTC. Translated, it gives CANSKEGTGGGSYDQYF.

The chain links TRBV18 to TRBJ2-2; tentatively, D is TRBD2 (6 bases). CDR1 and CDR2 from the germline V gene are KGHSH and LQKENI. The CDR3 totals 16 residues. The V end was cut by 0 bases, the J end by 4 bases, with 12 bases between. In nucleotides, the CDR3 is TGTGCCAGCTCACCACCGGGGGGAGCTGCCACCGGGGAGCTGTTTTTT. It yields the protein CASSPPGGAATGELFF.

This clonotype showed up just a few times. A much more abundant neighbour one base away suggests this may be a read error. The gene calls are TRBV27 and TRBJ2-4; D call uncertain. The V and J ends lost 4 bases and 1 base respectively, with 20 bases between them. Germline loops: CDR1 MNHEY, CDR2 SMNVEV (reference sequence). The CDR3 spans 18 residues. The CDR3 reads CASSYIRPAPYAKNIQYF. The CDR3 nucleotides read TGTGCCAGCAGTTACATAAGACCTGCTCCGTACGCCAAAAACATTCAGTACTTC.